Listed here are 21 T cell receptor beta chains from one sample, sequenced in a study of glioma-infiltrating T cells. Amplification of TCR alpha and beta CDR3 regions from RNA used iRepertoire nested multiplex PCR. In TCRdb, the multiplex PCR reads were re-called with MiXCR into one record per CDR3 protein. Of over 140,000 distinct CDR3 sequences listed, about 39% were seen once; the top ten hold over 15%. Sequencing input: glioma tissue, nonneoplastic brain tissue, or PBMCs (not recorded which). The receptors stem from a human donor with low-grade glioma or glioblastoma, undergoing nonglioma brain surgery, or in good health (not recorded which).

V and J are TRBV4-3 and TRBJ1-5; D is uncertain. V lost 0 bases and J lost 2, with 5 bases in between. CDR3 length equals 14 residues. Germline V gene lookup returns CDR1 LGHNA and CDR2 YSLEER. CDR3 bases: TGCGCCAGCAGCCAAGAGCTGGGCAATCAGCCCCAGCATTTT. It is translated as CASSQELGNQPQHF.

This clonotype was counted only a few times. V is TRBV7-2 and J is TRBJ1-3; tentatively, D is TRBD1 (5 bases). The CDR3 sequence is 12 residues long. From germline, CDR1 is SGHTA and CDR2 FQGNSA. Trimming left V 3 bases short and J 9 bases short, with 9 bases between. Written as DNA, the CDR3 is TGTGCCAGCAGCTTGACAGATTCCACCATATATTTT. This sequence encodes CASSLTDSTIYF. The full variable domain, its missing parts supplied by reference TRBV7-2 and TRBJ1-3, is GAGVSQSPSNKVTEKGKDVELRCDPISGHTALYWYRQSLGQGLEFLIYFQGNSAPDKSGLPSDRFSAERTGGSVSTLTIQRTQQEDSAVYLCASSLTDSTIYFGEGSWLTVV.

The rearrangement uses TRBV6-1 and TRBJ1-3, with a weak D call TRBD1 (6 bases). Trimming took 7 bases from V and 2 from J, leaving 12 bases between them. This CDR3 contains 14 residues. Germline values: CDR1 MNHNS, CDR2 SASEGT. The CDR3 coding sequence is TGTGCCAGCACCAAAGGGGGGGCTGGAAACACCATATATTTT. This codes for CASTKGGAGNTIYF.

This clonotype showed up just a few times. This rearrangement joins TRBV2 to TRBJ2-5; a possible D gene is TRBD2 (6 bases). V lost 7 bases and J 10 bases, leaving 28 bases between the germline ends. Germline V lookup: CDR1 SNHLY, CDR2 FYNNEI. This CDR3 region has 16 residues. CDR3 region: CASTFLSPGGTGDQYF. The CDR3, as DNA: TGTGCCAGCACCTTCCTGAGTCCCGGAGGGACTGGGGACCAGTACTTC.

V and J are TRBV27 and TRBJ1-5; D uncertain. The CDR3 runs 13 residues. Trimming stripped 5 bases from V and 1 base from J, with 6 bases between. From germline, CDR1 is MNHEY and CDR2 SMNVEV (reference sequence). CDR3 coding DNA: TGTGCCAGCAGTGAGGTCAGCAATCAGCCCCAGCATTTT. Protein sequence: CASSEVSNQPQHF.

The V gene is TRBV28, the J gene TRBJ1-2; D is undetermined. This CDR3 is 15 amino acids long. CDR1 and CDR2 from the germline V gene are MDHEN and SYDVKM. Trimming took off 2 bases at V and 3 bases at J, with 13 bases between the two ends. The CDR3 spells CASSLTAGFYYGYTF. The CDR3 DNA reads as TGTGCCAGCAGTTTAACCGCAGGATTTTACTATGGCTACACCTTC.

This clonotype was seen more than once but under ten times. This chain connects TRBV6-1 to TRBJ2-5; the D gene is possibly TRBD2 (5 bases). This CDR3 comprises 14 residues. Germline values: CDR1 MNHNS, CDR2 SASEGT. Trimming shortened V by 5 bases and J by 1 base, and 11 bases separated the two germline ends. This chain's CDR3 is CASSLTDFQETQYF. In nucleotides, the CDR3 is TGTGCCAGCAGTCTGACGGACTTCCAAGAGACCCAGTACTTC.

At least ten counts were recorded for this clonotype. This rearrangement joins TRBV7-2 to TRBJ2-1, with a possible D match to TRBD2 (5 bases). The V gene lost 5 bases and the J gene lost 1 base, with 12 bases spanning the gap. Germline V gene lookup returns CDR1 SGHTA and CDR2 FQGNSA. This CDR3 contains 15 residues. CDR3 sequence: CASSPGLHSYNEQFF. The CDR3 DNA sequence: TGTGCCAGCAGCCCGGGATTACATTCCTACAATGAGCAGTTCTTC. The full variable domain, its missing parts supplied by reference TRBV7-2 and TRBJ2-1, is GAGVSQSPSNKVTEKGKDVELRCDPISGHTALYWYRQSLGQGLEFLIYFQGNSAPDKSGLPSDRFSAERTGGSVSTLTIQRTQQEDSAVYLCASSPGLHSYNEQFFGPGTRLTVL.

This clonotype was picked up a small number of times. V usage is TRBV19 and J usage is TRBJ2-1; possibly TRBD1 for D (5 bases). Looked up from germline, CDR1 is LNHDA and CDR2 is SQIVND (reference sequence). The CDR3 runs 14 residues. With 6 bases removed from V and 0 bases from J, the gap between germline ends came to 9 bases. CDR3 in amino acids: CASSYRSSYNEQFF. The CDR3 DNA follows: TGTGCCAGTAGCTACAGGAGCTCCTACAATGAGCAGTTCTTC. Using reference TRBV19 and TRBJ2-1 for the parts outside the CDR3, the full variable domain is DGGITQSPKYLFRKEGQNVTLSCEQNLNHDAMYWYRQDPGQGLRLIYYSQIVNDFQKGDIAEGYSVSREKKESFPLTVTSAQKNPTAFYLCASSYRSSYNEQFFGPGTRLTVL.

V is TRBV2 and J is TRBJ2-7; maybe TRBD2 (6 bases). The V end was cut by 3 bases, the J end by 2 bases, with 11 bases between. Germline-derived CDR1 and CDR2 are SNHLY and FYNNEI. The CDR3 has 14 amino acids. CDR3 DNA sequence: TGTGCCAGCAGTGATAGAGGGAGGCCCTACGAGCAGTACTTC. Its translation: CASSDRGRPYEQYF. The full variable domain, with the rest looked up from reference TRBV2 and TRBJ2-7, is EPEVTQTPSHQVTQMGQEVILRCVPISNHLYFYWYRQILGQKVEFLVSFYNNEISEKSEIFDDQFSVERPDGSNFTLKIRSTKLEDSAMYFCASSDRGRPYEQYFGPGTRLTVT.

This clonotype turned up a few times. The CDR3 reads CAISDRNTEAFF. In nucleotides, the CDR3 is TGTGCCATAAGCGACAGGAACACTGAAGCTTTCTTT. This rearrangement joins TRBV10-3 to TRBJ1-1; D perhaps matches TRBD1 (5 bases). CDR3 length equals 12 residues. V was trimmed by 9 bases and J by 1 base, leaving 9 bases between them. Germline lookup yields CDR1 ENHRY and CDR2 SYGVKD.

This clonotype was found many times. The genes are TRBV6-1 and TRBJ2-5; 8 bases match TRBD1. Germline assignment: CDR1 MNHNS and CDR2 SASEGT. This CDR3 region has 13 residues. V lost 8 bases, J lost 1 base, and 3 bases stayed unmatched. Here the CDR3 DNA reads TGTGCCAGCGGTGGACAGGGCCAAGAGACCCAGTACTTC. Its protein is CASGGQGQETQYF.

The CDR3 is CASSNSGGWSYEQYF. The CDR3 bases are TGTGCCAGCAGCAATTCAGGGGGCTGGTCCTACGAGCAGTACTTC. This chain joins TRBV9 and TRBJ2-5, with 8 bases lining up with TRBD1. The J call may be faulty, since TRBJ2-7 better matches the DNA end. The CDR3 length is 15 residues. Germline CDR1 SGDLS, CDR2 YYNGEE.

On this clonotype itself: One end of the junction is discordant with germline, which a read error may explain. J is TRBJ2-3 and V is TRBV6-5; 7 positions match TRBD2. CDR1 is MNHEY, CDR2 SVGAGI, per germline. The CDR3 loop spans 13 amino acids. In DNA form, the CDR3 reads TGTGCCACCAGTGATTTGGCGGGAGAAACGCAGTATTTT. Translating gives CATSDLAGETQYF.

This clonotype was seen a handful of times. The rearrangement uses TRBV27 and TRBJ2-3, with D unresolved. CDR1 and CDR2 (germline): MNHEY, SMNVEV (reference sequence). V lost 0 bases to trimming and J lost 0 bases, with 7 bases between them. This CDR3 is built from 15 residues. Here the CDR3 reads CASSLSPLSTDTQYF. CDR3 DNA: TGTGCCAGCAGTTTATCGCCTTTAAGCACAGATACGCAGTATTTT.

This rearrangement joins TRBV25-1 to TRBJ1-1; unclear D gene. The V gene lost 3 bases and the J gene lost 7 bases, with 15 bases spanning the gap. The length of the CDR3 is 14 residues. Germline V lookup: CDR1 MGHDK, CDR2 SYGVNS. CDR3 in DNA: TGTGCCAGCAGTGAGCCCAATCCCCGGGGTGAAGCTTTCTTT. This gives the protein CASSEPNPRGEAFF. Full variable domain (outside the CDR3, taken from reference TRBV25-1 and TRBJ1-1): EADIYQTPRYLVIGTGKKITLECSQTMGHDKMYWYQQDPGMELHLIHYSYGVNSTEKGDLSSESTVSRIRTEHFPLTLESARPSHTSQYLCASSEPNPRGEAFFGQGTRLTVV.

This clonotype showed up just a few times. The rearrangement uses TRBV20-1 and TRBJ1-5; no firm D call. V was shortened by 2 bases and J by 3 bases, with 8 bases between the two germline ends. Germline V gene data show CDR1 as DFQATT and CDR2 as SNEGSKA (reference sequence). CDR3 length: 13 residues. CDR3 protein: CSARRADNQPQHF. The CDR3, as DNA: TGCAGTGCTAGAAGGGCTGACAATCAGCCCCAGCATTTT.

This chain joins TRBV10-3 and TRBJ2-2, with D hard to call. Germline V CDR1 and CDR2: ENHRY, SYGVKD. This CDR3 comprises 12 residues. With 11 bases removed from V and 1 base from J, the gap between germline ends came to 8 bases. CDR3 region: CALKRNTGELFF. In DNA, the CDR3 is TGTGCCCTGAAGAGGAACACCGGGGAGCTGTTTTTT.

Only a few counts were recorded for this clonotype. The chain joins TRBV7-2 to TRBJ2-7; 13 positions agree with TRBD2. Trimming took 6 bases from V and 2 from J; bases not matched to a gene: 4. The CDR3 runs 15 residues. Germline CDR1 SGHTA, CDR2 FQGNSA. CDR3 protein: CASSSGTSGAYEQYF. The CDR3 DNA sequence: TGTGCCAGCAGTTCCGGGACTAGCGGGGCCTACGAGCAGTACTTC. The entire variable domain, with the rest obtained from reference TRBV7-2 and TRBJ2-7, is as follows: GAGVSQSPSNKVTEKGKDVELRCDPISGHTALYWYRQSLGQGLEFLIYFQGNSAPDKSGLPSDRFSAERTGGSVSTLTIQRTQQEDSAVYLCASSSGTSGAYEQYFGPGTRLTVT.

The chain has TRBV27 and TRBJ2-5, with 9 bases lining up with TRBD1. CDR3 length: 15 residues. CDR1 is MNHEY and CDR2 is SMNVEV in the germline V gene (reference sequence). Trimming at V came to 3 bases and at J to 5 bases, leaving 7 bases not matched to a gene. The CDR3 nucleotides are TGTGCCAGCAGTTTTTGGACAGGGGATCGCGAGACCCAGTACTTC. It specifies CASSFWTGDRETQYF.

The chain combines TRBV24-1 with TRBJ2-1; D unclear. The ends were cut back, 7 bases at V and 2 bases at J, with 11 bases in the middle. This CDR3 comprises 14 residues. Germline lookup yields CDR1 KGHDR and CDR2 SFDVKD. The CDR3 protein is CATSLPGPYNEQFF. The CDR3 bases are TGTGCCACCAGCTTACCGGGCCCCTACAATGAGCAGTTCTTC.